The 2 T cell receptor beta chains given below trace back to one sample, sequenced in a study of cytomegalovirus exposure and HLA in healthy donors. Sequencing was performed with immunoSEQ multiplex PCR; in TCRdb, only in-frame clones are kept and a portion is missing. The sample holds 95,000 to 150,000 clones; 70% to 90% are singletons and the top ten take under 2%. The specimen sequenced was PBMCs. The origin of the receptors is a woman between 18 and 29 years old in good health and CMV-seronegative.

The rearrangement joins TRBV15 to TRBJ1-1; 10 positions agree with TRBD1. The CDR3 loop spans 19 amino acids. The junction had 12 bases not matched to a gene; V was cut back by 0 bases and J by 2 bases. Looked up from germline, CDR1 is LNHNV and CDR2 is YYDKDF (reference sequence). The CDR3 loop is CATSRDRRQGASGNTEAFF. CDR3 nucleotides: TGTGCCACCAGCAGAGATCGGAGACAGGGGGCTTCTGGAAACACTGAAGCTTTCTTT.

With respect to this clone: Germline is not matched at one junction end, which may reflect a read error. The chain joins TRBV28 to TRBJ1-5; TRBD1 matches 7 bases. CDR3 length: 15 amino acids. Germline CDR1 MDHEN, CDR2 SYDVKM. CDR3 DNA: TGTGCCAGCAGAGAATACAGGGGTAGCGATCAGCCCCAGCATTTT. Translating it yields CASREYRGSDQPQHF.